This T cell receptor (beta chain) was recovered during a study of cytomegalovirus exposure and HLA in healthy donors. Study observations and caveats: High specificity and sensitivity for cytomegalovirus status were reported for the classifier. Compared with the roughly 670-donor mean, an Asian-associated ancestry cluster reportedly had fewer N-insertions, according to a later analysis. Analysis was carried out at a later point, and it linked a missense DCLRE1C variant to TCR beta V- and J-gene trimming. The sole available immune exposure information was CMV serostatus.

This CDR3 is 14 amino acids long. 60 Vbeta and 13 Jbeta primers were used in PCR. Only in-frame clones appear in the TCRdb table, and some are missing; sequencing was by immunoSEQ multiplex PCR. The table shows some 80,000 clones, with around 9.1% occurring only once. In this sample, this clone turned up a few times. No antigen is known for it. Material: PBMCs. This chain joins TRBV21-1 and TRBJ1-5. TRBV21-1 is a recognized pseudogene. This sequence was found in a man aged 55-75 years in good health and CMV-seropositive. The CDR3 is CARRFVAWNQPQHF. The DNA for the CDR3 is TGTGCCAGACGATTTGTAGCTTGGAATCAGCCCCAGCATTTT.